A single sample gave rise to the 3 T cell receptor beta chains below, sequenced in a study of T cells in Graves' hyperthyroidism and ophthalmopathy. The source material, RNA transcripts, was used to amplify TCR beta CDR3 regions. HTBI primers were used for first-round RT-PCR of the TCR CDR3. TCRdb reprocessed the multiplex PCR reads with MiXCR, giving one entry per CDR3 protein. Among roughly 510,000 distinct CDR3 sequences, around 50% were seen once, and the ten largest hold around two fifths. Sequenced: peripheral blood or thyroid tissue (not recorded which). The receptors originated from an adult woman with Graves' disease, either hyperthyroidism or ophthalmopathy (not recorded which).

The chain carries TRBV29-1 and TRBJ2-7; 9 bases map to TRBD1. The J segment lost 0 bases and the V segment lost 5 bases, leaving 2 bases of the junction unmatched. The germline CDR1 and CDR2 sequences are SQVTM and ANQGSEA. The CDR3 has 13 residues. CDR3 bases: TGCAGCGTTTGGGGACAGGGCTCCTACGAGCAGTACTTC. Its translation: CSVWGQGSYEQYF.

This clonotype has a count of ten or more. CDR3 amino acids: CASSTRTANYGYTF. CDR3 DNA sequence: TGTGCCAGCAGCACTCGGACAGCTAACTATGGCTACACCTTC. The rearrangement uses TRBV11-2 and TRBJ1-2; tentatively, D is TRBD1 (6 bases). The CDR3 runs to 14 residues. Trimming cost V 5 bases and J 0 bases, with 10 bases left between them. The germline CDR1 and CDR2 sequences are SGHAT and FQNNGV.

In DNA form, the CDR3 reads TGCAGCGTTTCGGGGGCAGGTGAAGCTTTCTTT. It codes for CSVSGAGEAFF. The chain has TRBV29-1 and TRBJ1-1; a weak D match, TRBD1 (6 bases). The germline V gene encodes CDR1 SQVTM and CDR2 ANQGSEA. V lost 5 bases and J 7 bases, leaving 11 bases between the germline ends. The CDR3 sequence is 11 residues long.